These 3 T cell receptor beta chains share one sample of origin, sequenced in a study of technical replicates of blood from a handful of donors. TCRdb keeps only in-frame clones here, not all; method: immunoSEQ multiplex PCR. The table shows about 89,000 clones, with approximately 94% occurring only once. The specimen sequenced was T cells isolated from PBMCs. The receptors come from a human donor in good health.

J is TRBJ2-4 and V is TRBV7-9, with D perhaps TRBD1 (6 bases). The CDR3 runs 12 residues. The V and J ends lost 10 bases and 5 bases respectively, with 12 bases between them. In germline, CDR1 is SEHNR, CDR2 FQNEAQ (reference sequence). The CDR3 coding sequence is TGTGCCACCAGACAGGCAGAAAACATTCAGTACTTC. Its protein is CATRQAENIQYF.

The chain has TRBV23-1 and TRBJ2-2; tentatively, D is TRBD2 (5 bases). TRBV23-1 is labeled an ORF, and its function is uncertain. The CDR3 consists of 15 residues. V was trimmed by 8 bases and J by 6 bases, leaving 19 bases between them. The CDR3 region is CASGDGRSGSGELFF. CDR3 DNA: TGCGCCAGCGGAGACGGACGATCGGGGTCCGGGGAGCTGTTTTTT.

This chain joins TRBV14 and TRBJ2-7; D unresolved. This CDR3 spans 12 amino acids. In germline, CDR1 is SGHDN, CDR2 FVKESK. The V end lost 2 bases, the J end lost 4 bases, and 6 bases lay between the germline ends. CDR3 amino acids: CASSQTRYEQYF. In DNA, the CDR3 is TGTGCCAGCAGCCAAACACGTTACGAGCAGTACTTC.